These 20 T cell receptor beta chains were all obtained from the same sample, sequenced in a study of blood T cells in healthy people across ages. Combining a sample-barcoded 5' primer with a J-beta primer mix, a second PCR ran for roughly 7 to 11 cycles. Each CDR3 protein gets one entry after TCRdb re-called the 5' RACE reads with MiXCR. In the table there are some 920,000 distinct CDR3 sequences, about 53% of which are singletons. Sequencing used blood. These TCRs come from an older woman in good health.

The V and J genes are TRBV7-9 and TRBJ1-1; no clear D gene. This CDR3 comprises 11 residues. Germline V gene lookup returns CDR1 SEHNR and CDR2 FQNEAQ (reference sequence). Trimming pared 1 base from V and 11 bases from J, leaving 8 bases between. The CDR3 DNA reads TGTGCCAGCAGCTTAGGAGGAGATGCTTTCTTT. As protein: CASSLGGDAFF.

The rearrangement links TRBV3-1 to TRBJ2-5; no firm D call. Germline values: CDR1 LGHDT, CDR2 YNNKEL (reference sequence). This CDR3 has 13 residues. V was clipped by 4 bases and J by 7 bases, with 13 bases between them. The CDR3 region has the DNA TGTGCCAGCAGCCCGCACTCCGCTGGGACCCAGTACTTC. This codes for CASSPHSAGTQYF.

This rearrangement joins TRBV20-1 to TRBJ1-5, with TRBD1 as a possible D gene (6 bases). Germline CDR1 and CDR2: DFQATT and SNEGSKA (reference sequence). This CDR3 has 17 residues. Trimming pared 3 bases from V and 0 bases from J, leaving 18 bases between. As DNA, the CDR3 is TGCAGTGCTAGGGGCTTGACAGGAATTTATAGCAATCAGCCCCAGCATTTT. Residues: CSARGLTGIYSNQPQHF.

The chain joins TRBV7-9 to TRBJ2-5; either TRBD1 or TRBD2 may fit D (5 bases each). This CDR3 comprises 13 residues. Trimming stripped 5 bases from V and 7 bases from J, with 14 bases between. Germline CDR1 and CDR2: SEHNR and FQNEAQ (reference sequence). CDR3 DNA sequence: TGTGCCAGCAGCCGAGGGACCACTGGGACCCAGTACTTC. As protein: CASSRGTTGTQYF.

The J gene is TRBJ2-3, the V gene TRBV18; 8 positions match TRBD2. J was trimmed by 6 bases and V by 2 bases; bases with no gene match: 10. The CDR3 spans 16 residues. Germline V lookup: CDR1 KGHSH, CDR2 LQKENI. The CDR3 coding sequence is TGTGCCAGCTCACCAGGGAGCGGGAGATTGAAGGATACGCAGTATTTT. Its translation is CASSPGSGRLKDTQYF.

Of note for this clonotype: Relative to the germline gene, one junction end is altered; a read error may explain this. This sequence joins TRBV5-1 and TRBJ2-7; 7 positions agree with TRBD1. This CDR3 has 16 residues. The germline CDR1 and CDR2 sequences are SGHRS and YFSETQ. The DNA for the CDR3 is TGCGCCAGCAGCTTGGGGGCCCAAAGGGACAGCTACGAGCAGAACTTC. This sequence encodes CASSLGAQRDSYEQNF.

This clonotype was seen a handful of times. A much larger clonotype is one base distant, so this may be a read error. The chain's CDR3 is CASSLTLLSYNEQYF. CDR3 coding DNA: TGTGCCAGCAGCCTGACCCTACTTTCCTACAATGAGCAGTACTTC. The chain recombines TRBV7-3 with TRBJ2-1; D is ambiguous. Judging by the DNA end, TRBJ2-7 fits better; the J call may be wrong. This CDR3 contains 15 residues. Germline loops: CDR1 SGHTA, CDR2 FQGTGA.

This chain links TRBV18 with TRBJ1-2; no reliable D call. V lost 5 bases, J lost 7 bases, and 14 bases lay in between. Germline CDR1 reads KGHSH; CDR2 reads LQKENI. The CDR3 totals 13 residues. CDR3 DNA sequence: TGTGCCAGCTCATCCGATAGCAAGGCTGGCTACACCTTC. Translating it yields CASSSDSKAGYTF. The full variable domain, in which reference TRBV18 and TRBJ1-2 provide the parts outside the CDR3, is NAGVMQNPRHLVRRRGQEARLRCSPMKGHSHVYWYRQLPEEGLKFMVYLQKENIIDESGMPKERFSAEFPKEGPSILRIQQVVRGDSAAYFCASSSDSKAGYTFGSGTRLTVV.

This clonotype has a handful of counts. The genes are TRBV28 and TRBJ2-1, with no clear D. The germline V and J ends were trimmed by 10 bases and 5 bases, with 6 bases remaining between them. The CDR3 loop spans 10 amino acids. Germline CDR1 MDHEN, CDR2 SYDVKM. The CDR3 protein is CATGNNEQFF. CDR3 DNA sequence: TGTGCCACCGGAAACAATGAGCAGTTCTTC.

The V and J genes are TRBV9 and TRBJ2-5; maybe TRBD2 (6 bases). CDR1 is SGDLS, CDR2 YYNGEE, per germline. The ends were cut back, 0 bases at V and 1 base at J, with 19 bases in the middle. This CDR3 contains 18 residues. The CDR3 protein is CASSVGGASRAGQETQYF. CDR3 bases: TGTGCCAGCAGCGTAGGTGGGGCGAGCCGAGCGGGCCAAGAGACCCAGTACTTC.

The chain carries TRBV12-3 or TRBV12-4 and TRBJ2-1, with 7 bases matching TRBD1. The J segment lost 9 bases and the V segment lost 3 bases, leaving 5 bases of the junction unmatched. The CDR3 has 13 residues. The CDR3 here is CASSFTGVSEQFF. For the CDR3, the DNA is TGTGCCAGCAGTTTCACAGGGGTGAGTGAGCAGTTCTTC.

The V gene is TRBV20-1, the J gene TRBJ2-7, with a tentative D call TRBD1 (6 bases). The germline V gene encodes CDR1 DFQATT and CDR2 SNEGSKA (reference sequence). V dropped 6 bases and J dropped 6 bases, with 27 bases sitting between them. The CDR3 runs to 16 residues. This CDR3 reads CSARETLGTWGLEQYF. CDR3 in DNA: TGCAGTGCCAGGGAAACCCTGGGGACATGGGGCCTCGAGCAGTACTTC.

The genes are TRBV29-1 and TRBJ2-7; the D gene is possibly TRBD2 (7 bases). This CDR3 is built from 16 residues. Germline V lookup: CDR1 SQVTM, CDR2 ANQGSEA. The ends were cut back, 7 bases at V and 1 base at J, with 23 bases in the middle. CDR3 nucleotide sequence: TGCAGCGCCTCTGACACGGGGGGCCTCAAGTCCTACGAGCAGTACTTC. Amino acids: CSASDTGGLKSYEQYF.

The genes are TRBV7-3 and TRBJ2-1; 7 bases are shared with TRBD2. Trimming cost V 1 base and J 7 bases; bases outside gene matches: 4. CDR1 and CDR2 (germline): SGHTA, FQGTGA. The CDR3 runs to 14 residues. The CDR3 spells CASSLMGGLNEQFF. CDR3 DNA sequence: TGTGCCAGCAGCTTAATGGGGGGGTTGAATGAGCAGTTCTTC. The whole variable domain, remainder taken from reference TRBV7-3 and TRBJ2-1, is GAGVSQTPSNKVTEKGKYVELRCDPISGHTALYWYRQSLGQGPEFLIYFQGTGAADDSGLPNDRFFAVRPEGSVSTLKIQRTERGDSAVYLCASSLMGGLNEQFFGPGTRLTVL.

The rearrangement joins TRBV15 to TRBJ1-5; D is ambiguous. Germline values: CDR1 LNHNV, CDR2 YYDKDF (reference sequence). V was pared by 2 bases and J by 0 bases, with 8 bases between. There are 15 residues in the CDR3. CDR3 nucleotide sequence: TGTGCCACCAGCAGACCGGGAGTTAGCAATCAGCCCCAGCATTTT. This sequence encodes CATSRPGVSNQPQHF.

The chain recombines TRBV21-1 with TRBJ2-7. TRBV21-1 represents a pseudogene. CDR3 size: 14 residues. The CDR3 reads CASSPNDRKHEQYF. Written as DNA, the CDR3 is TGTGCCAGCAGCCCCAATGATCGTAAACACGAGCAGTACTTC.

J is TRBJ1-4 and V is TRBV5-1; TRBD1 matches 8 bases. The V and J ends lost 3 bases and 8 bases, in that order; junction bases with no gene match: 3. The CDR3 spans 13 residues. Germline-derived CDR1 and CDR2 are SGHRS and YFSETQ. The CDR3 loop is CASSSGQVEKLFF. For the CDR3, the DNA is TGCGCCAGCAGCTCGGGACAGGTCGAAAAACTGTTTTTT.

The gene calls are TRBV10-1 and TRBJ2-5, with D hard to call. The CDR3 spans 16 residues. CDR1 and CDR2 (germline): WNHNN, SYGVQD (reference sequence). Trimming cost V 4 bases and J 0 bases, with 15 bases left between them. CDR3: CASSASLNPNQETQYF. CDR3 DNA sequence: TGCGCCAGCAGTGCGTCCTTAAACCCAAACCAAGAGACCCAGTACTTC.

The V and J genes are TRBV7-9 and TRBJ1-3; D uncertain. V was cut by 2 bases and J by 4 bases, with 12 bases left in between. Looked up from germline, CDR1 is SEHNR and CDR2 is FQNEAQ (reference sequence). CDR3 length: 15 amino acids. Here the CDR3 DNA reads TGTGCCAGCAGCTTACAAGATACCCGGGGAAACACCATATATTTT. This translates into CASSLQDTRGNTIYF.

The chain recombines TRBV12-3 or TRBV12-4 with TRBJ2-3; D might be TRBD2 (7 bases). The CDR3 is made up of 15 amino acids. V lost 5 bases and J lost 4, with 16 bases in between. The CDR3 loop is CASSAHREGADTQYF. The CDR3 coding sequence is TGTGCCAGCAGTGCACACAGGGAGGGAGCAGATACGCAGTATTTT.